The 28 T cell receptor beta chains below come from one sample, sequenced in a study of CD4 T cell repertoires in COVID-19. Sequencing was done directly on freshly isolated, uncultured memory T cells. The repertoire was sequenced with immunoSEQ multiplex PCR; TCRdb's copy has only in-frame clones and lacks some. The sample holds around 23,000 clones, over 90% seen once. Sequenced here: circulating follicular helper CD4+ T cells (cTfh) from blood, sampled before the COVID-19 pandemic. These receptors were collected from a human donor who had COVID-19.

The chain employs TRBV2 and TRBJ1-5, with no clear D. V lost 7 bases and J lost 3, with 10 bases in between. CDR1 SNHLY and CDR2 FYNNEI come from the germline V gene. The CDR3 length is 13 residues. The CDR3 protein is CASMAGYNQPQHF. The CDR3 DNA reads TGTGCCAGCATGGCGGGATACAATCAGCCCCAGCATTTT. Drawing the rest from reference TRBV2 and TRBJ1-5, the complete variable domain is EPEVTQTPSHQVTQMGQEVILRCVPISNHLYFYWYRQILGQKVEFLVSFYNNEISEKSEIFDDQFSVERPDGSNFTLKIRSTKLEDSAMYFCASMAGYNQPQHFGDGTRLSIL.

The chain joins TRBV10-3 to TRBJ2-7; 10 nucleotides align to TRBD1. Unmatched junction bases numbered 5, after V lost 5 bases and J lost 4 bases. The CDR3 runs 14 residues. Germline loops: CDR1 ENHRY, CDR2 SYGVKD. CDR3 DNA: TGTGCCATCAGTAAGACAGGGGGCTCTTACGAGCAGTACTTC. Amino acids: CAISKTGGSYEQYF.

The rearrangement uses TRBV11-3 and TRBJ2-7; 10 nucleotides line up with TRBD1. The CDR3 has 15 amino acids. Germline values: CDR1 SGHNT, CDR2 YENEEA. With 5 bases clipped from V and 4 bases from J, the junction kept 8 bases outside the gene matches. CDR3 sequence reads: CASSENRDRGYEQYF. The CDR3 DNA sequence: TGTGCCAGCAGCGAGAACCGGGACAGGGGATACGAGCAGTACTTC.

As for this clone: One end of the junction does not line up with germline, which may come from a read error. J is TRBJ1-2 and V is TRBV7-3; 7 bases are a match to TRBD1. In germline, CDR1 is SGHTA, CDR2 FQGTGA. CDR3 length: 14 amino acids. CDR3 bases: TGTGCCAGCAGCGTAACAGGGGAGGGAGTAGGCTACACCTTC. This encodes CASSVTGEGVGYTF.

The V call is TRBV9, the J call TRBJ2-6; no definite D call. Looked up from germline, CDR1 is SGDLS and CDR2 is YYNGEE. The CDR3 extends over 13 amino acids. The V gene lost 6 bases and the J gene lost 0 bases, with 4 bases spanning the gap. For the CDR3, the DNA is TGTGCCAGCAAGAGCTCTGGGGCCAACGTCCTGACTTTC. The encoded protein is CASKSSGANVLTF.

The rearrangement joins TRBV7-6 to TRBJ1-4; the D is unclear. The CDR3 runs to 16 residues. The V end was cut by 1 base, the J end by 0 bases, with 9 bases between. Germline V gene data show CDR1 as SGHVS and CDR2 as FNYEAQ. CDR3 loop: CASSLGLAATNEKLFF. CDR3 DNA sequence: TGTGCCAGCAGCTTAGGTTTGGCAGCAACTAATGAAAAACTGTTTTTT.

This chain's CDR3 is CASSEGGLVYGYTF. In nucleotides, the CDR3 is TGTGCCAGCAGTGAGGGGGGTCTCGTCTATGGCTACACCTTC. J is TRBJ1-2 and V is TRBV2; a weak D match, TRBD1 (5 bases). Between the trimmed V and J ends, which lost 3 bases and 4 bases, there was a span of 12 bases. The CDR3 is 14 residues long. The germline V gene encodes CDR1 SNHLY and CDR2 FYNNEI. Variable domain in full (rest from reference TRBV2 and TRBJ1-2): EPEVTQTPSHQVTQMGQEVILRCVPISNHLYFYWYRQILGQKVEFLVSFYNNEISEKSEIFDDQFSVERPDGSNFTLKIRSTKLEDSAMYFCASSEGGLVYGYTFGSGTRLTVV.

The chain joins TRBV28 to TRBJ1-2, with 10 positions matching TRBD1. V dropped 5 bases and J dropped 4; count of bases not matched to a gene: 7. This CDR3 is 15 amino acids long. In germline, CDR1 is MDHEN, CDR2 SYDVKM. The CDR3 here is CASSPGTGESYGYTF. CDR3 sequence (DNA): TGTGCCAGCAGTCCCGGGACAGGGGAGAGCTATGGCTACACCTTC.

The chain employs TRBV5-4 and TRBJ2-5; 10 bases match TRBD2. V shed 2 bases, J shed 3 bases, and the junction held 7 bases outside the gene matches. Germline V CDR1 and CDR2: SGHNT, YYREEE (reference sequence). The CDR3 has 16 residues. The CDR3 spells CASSLPPSGGEETQYF. The CDR3 DNA is TGTGCCAGCAGCTTACCCCCCAGCGGGGGGGAAGAGACCCAGTACTTC.

This clone was found once. The V gene is TRBV6-1, the J gene TRBJ2-1; TRBD2 aligns across 9 bases. CDR1 and CDR2 (germline): MNHNS, SASEGT. The CDR3 spans 15 residues. V shed 6 bases and J 5 bases; nucleotides not matched to a gene: 8. CDR3 sequence reads: CASSPTSGENNEQFF. CDR3 DNA: TGTGCCAGCAGCCCGACTAGCGGAGAGAACAATGAGCAGTTCTTC.

This chain joins TRBV29-1 and TRBJ1-1; TRBD1 might be the D (6 bases). The CDR3 runs 19 residues. V lost 7 bases and J 0 bases, leaving 30 bases between the germline ends. In germline, CDR1 is SQVTM, CDR2 ANQGSEA. The CDR3 spells CSAERGTWGWNGMNTEAFF. The CDR3 nucleotides read TGCAGCGCCGAGAGGGGGACATGGGGTTGGAATGGGATGAACACTGAAGCTTTCTTT.

This rearrangement joins TRBV7-2 to TRBJ2-7; D possibly corresponds to TRBD1 (6 bases). This CDR3 has 15 residues. The V gene lost 6 bases and the J gene lost 0 bases, with 15 bases spanning the gap. CDR1 is SGHTA, CDR2 FQGNSA, per germline. The CDR3 protein is CASRSGEISSYEQYF. CDR3 in DNA: TGTGCCAGCAGGTCAGGGGAGATAAGCTCCTACGAGCAGTACTTC.

The chain is built from TRBV7-9 and TRBJ2-5, with no clear D. The CDR3 contains 12 residues. V lost 4 bases, J lost 5 bases, and 8 bases lay in between. Germline-derived CDR1 and CDR2 are SEHNR and FQNEAQ (reference sequence). The CDR3 DNA reads TGTGCCAGCAGCTCATTCAGGGAGACCCAGTACTTC. The encoded protein is CASSSFRETQYF.

V usage is TRBV6-5 and J usage is TRBJ2-7; possible D gene TRBD1, 6 bases. V gave up 6 bases and J gave up 0 bases, with 12 bases separating them. There are 14 residues in the CDR3. Germline V lookup: CDR1 MNHEY, CDR2 SVGAGI. CDR3 DNA: TGTGCCAGCAGAGGGACAACCAGCTCCTACGAGCAGTACTTC. This gives the protein CASRGTTSSYEQYF.

The rearrangement links TRBV5-1 to TRBJ2-3, with TRBD1 matching over 7 bases. The CDR3 sequence is 15 residues long. J lost 6 bases, V lost 4 bases, and 11 bases had no gene match. The germline gives CDR1 SGHRS, CDR2 YFSETQ. DNA of the CDR3: TGCGCCAGCAGCCCCACAGGGGTCGCGGGTGATACGCAGTATTTT. This gives the protein CASSPTGVAGDTQYF.

The CDR3 region has the DNA TGTGCCAGCAGCCAGGACAGGGGGCGGAGCCCGGAAATTGGTGGCTACACCTTC. Translating it yields CASSQDRGRSPEIGGYTF. The J gene is TRBJ1-2, the V gene TRBV2, with TRBD1 matching over 11 bases. J was trimmed by 7 bases and V by 6 bases; bases with no gene match: 19. Germline V CDR1 and CDR2: SNHLY, FYNNEI. The CDR3 length is 18 residues.

This clone appeared once. The chain has TRBV28 and TRBJ2-7; possible D gene TRBD1, 6 bases. Germline CDR1 reads MDHEN; CDR2 reads SYDVKM. V lost 5 bases, J lost 5 bases, and 10 bases lay in between. This CDR3 comprises 12 residues. CDR3 DNA sequence: TGTGCCAGCAGTGCCCCAGGGGACGAGCAGTACTTC. Protein: CASSAPGDEQYF.

This chain links TRBV7-2 with TRBJ2-3, with 9 bases that match TRBD2. V trimming: 5 bases; J trimming: 4 bases; junction bases outside the gene matches: 4. Germline V CDR1 and CDR2: SGHTA, FQGNSA. CDR3 length: 14 amino acids. The CDR3 spells CASSAGGVPDTQYF. Here the CDR3 DNA reads TGTGCCAGCAGCGCGGGGGGGGTCCCAGATACGCAGTATTTT.

The V gene is TRBV27, the J gene TRBJ1-1; maybe TRBD1 (6 bases). CDR1 MNHEY and CDR2 SMNVEV come from the germline V gene (reference sequence). The CDR3 has 15 residues. Between the trimmed V and J ends, which lost 2 bases and 3 bases, there was a span of 13 bases. The CDR3 reads CASSLRGGRDTEAFF. DNA of the CDR3: TGTGCCAGCAGTTTACGGGGGGGGCGCGACACTGAAGCTTTCTTT.

CDR3 residues: CASSELSDRGTEAFF. The DNA for the CDR3 is TGCGCCAGCAGTGAGTTATCGGACAGGGGGACTGAAGCTTTCTTT. V and J are TRBV10-2 and TRBJ1-1; TRBD1 matches 10 bases. Per germline, CDR1 WSHSY and CDR2 SAAADI. V was pared by 1 base and J by 5 bases, with 4 bases of the junction left unmatched. CDR3 size: 15 residues.

The chain couples TRBV28 to TRBJ1-3; D not certain. The CDR3 is 15 residues long. Per the germline V gene, CDR1 is MDHEN and CDR2 is SYDVKM. The V end was cut by 5 bases, the J end by 2 bases, with 13 bases between. The CDR3 bases are TGTGCCAGCAGTAATAGCCTAAACACTGGAAACACCATATATTTT. Translation gives CASSNSLNTGNTIYF. The whole variable domain, filled in from reference TRBV28 and TRBJ1-3, reads DVKVTQSSRYLVKRTGEKVFLECVQDMDHENMFWYRQDPGLGLRLIYFSYDVKMKEKGDIPEGYSVSREKKERFSLILESASTNQTSMYLCASSNSLNTGNTIYFGEGSWLTVV.

This clone appeared once. V usage is TRBV6-1 and J usage is TRBJ1-4; D not resolved. With 0 bases removed from V and 3 bases from J, the gap between germline ends came to 8 bases. The CDR3 is 15 amino acids. Germline CDR1 reads MNHNS; CDR2 reads SASEGT. This chain's CDR3 is CASSEAWLSNEKLFF. The CDR3 DNA reads TGTGCCAGCAGTGAAGCCTGGCTTTCTAATGAAAAACTGTTTTTT.

The V call is TRBV20-1, the J call TRBJ2-7; no reliable D call. The germline V gene has CDR1 DFQATT and CDR2 SNEGSKA (reference sequence). The CDR3 loop spans 11 amino acids. V gave up 5 bases and J gave up 3 bases, with 8 bases separating them. The CDR3 bases are TGCAGTGCTTCCACAGACTACGAGCAGTACTTC. Translation gives CSASTDYEQYF.

This chain joins TRBV11-2 and TRBJ1-3, with a tentative D call TRBD1 (5 bases). The CDR3 has 16 amino acids. V gave up 5 bases and J gave up 7 bases, with 21 bases separating them. CDR1 is SGHAT and CDR2 is FQNNGV in the germline V gene. CDR3 coding DNA: TGTGCCAGCAGCCATACAGGAGATTCTGGTGGGAACACCATATATTTT. Protein sequence: CASSHTGDSGGNTIYF.

V is TRBV10-3 and J is TRBJ2-5, with TRBD1 as a possible D gene (6 bases). Looked up from germline, CDR1 is ENHRY and CDR2 is SYGVKD. Between the trimmed V and J ends, which lost 10 bases and 0 bases, there was a span of 15 bases. CDR3 length equals 14 residues. CDR3 DNA sequence: TGTGCCAGCACGGACAGTTCGTACCAAGAGACCCAGTACTTC. Translating it yields CASTDSSYQETQYF.

The V gene is TRBV19, the J gene TRBJ2-5, with 9 bases matching TRBD1. The V gene's germline CDR1 is LNHDA and CDR2 SQIVND (reference sequence). The length of the CDR3 is 14 residues. V shed 4 bases, J shed 5 bases, and the junction held 5 bases outside the gene matches. CDR3 DNA sequence: TGTGCCAGTAGTAGGACAGGGGTTGGGGAGACCCAGTACTTC. It codes for CASSRTGVGETQYF. The full variable domain, completed using reference TRBV19 and TRBJ2-5, is DGGITQSPKYLFRKEGQNVTLSCEQNLNHDAMYWYRQDPGQGLRLIYYSQIVNDFQKGDIAEGYSVSREKKESFPLTVTSAQKNPTAFYLCASSRTGVGETQYFGPGTRLLVL.

The chain has TRBV6-1 and TRBJ1-1; weak D call: TRBD1 (5 bases). There are 15 residues in the CDR3. Germline CDR1 is MNHNS and CDR2 is SASEGT. The V end lost 7 bases, the J end lost 0 bases, and 15 bases lay between the germline ends. The CDR3 sequence is CASTPSGVLNTEAFF. The CDR3 DNA sequence: TGTGCCAGCACCCCGTCGGGGGTTCTGAACACTGAAGCTTTCTTT.

V and J are TRBV6-1 and TRBJ1-4, with D possibly TRBD1 on 5 matching bases. V dropped 0 bases and J dropped 4 bases, with 9 bases sitting between them. Germline V gene sequence: CDR1 MNHNS, CDR2 SASEGT. This CDR3 region has 15 residues. DNA for the CDR3: TGTGCCAGCAGTGAAGCCGGGGGGAATAATGAAAAACTGTTTTTT. Its protein product is CASSEAGGNNEKLFF.